This T cell receptor beta chain was sequenced during a study of blood T cell repertoires in COVID-19 (dated by TCRdb to 2019 to 2021). As for the study more broadly: Collaborator samples came from the United States, Italy and Spain and covered acute and convalescent phases of COVID-19. Where available, HLA class I and class II types were taken from metadata supplied by the sample provider and were not determined by assay-based typing. The repertoires were released in a freely available public database meant as a resource for research on the immune response to SARS-CoV-2. The material from the prospective study consisted of cDNA or gDNA derived from T cells, B-cell-depleted T cells, or PBMCs. The dataset comprised deeply sampled blood TCRbeta repertoires from subjects exposed to, actively infected with, or recovered from COVID-19. Nearly every sample came with metadata listing a de-identified subject ID, COVID-19 status, age in years and sex. Samples were obtained from the ongoing ImmuneRACE study (first 160 participants) and from 1,254 subjects provided by 6 global collaborators. The full study reports these points: The quantity of clinical and demographic metadata differed by source and by participant and was supplied without curation.

Whole blood was collected in K2EDTA tubes by collaborating institutions according to the institutions' own protocols. Collaborator samples were shipped for TCRbeta analysis as frozen whole blood, isolated PBMCs, or DNA extracted from either sample type. In the case of this clone: Its cognate antigen has yet to be identified. No base quality values were provided; no much bigger clone lies one nucleotide off.

The immunoSEQ Assay, a bias-controlled multiplex PCR, was used to amplify TCRbeta CDR3 regions from genomic DNA. For the original study's pipeline: Nucleated cell counts per sample were estimated from amplification of reference gene primers within the assay. Sequence reads were collapsed and filtered to measure the absolute abundance of every unique TCRbeta CDR3 rearrangement. For each sample, productive Simpson clonality was calculated as the square root of Simpson's diversity index across productive rearrangements. Held by TCRdb, this immuneACCESS table contains in-frame sequences only and omits some clones. Under half of the omission traces to an unresolved V gene where checked; the cause of the rest is unknown. The V and J calls and clone size are taken from that table; D and trimming were inferred from the DNA. Counted in this sample were about 210,000 clones; less than 90% of them appeared once. About 1.8% of the sample comes from the top ten.

Sequenced input: peripheral blood. This sequence originates from a man in his sixties or seventies with acute or convalescent COVID-19.

Here is the DNA: TGTGCCAGCAGCTTAGAACTAGCGGGGAACACCGGGGAGCTGTTTTTT. This codes for CASSLELAGNTGELFF. In this chain, TRBV7-2 is recombined with TRBJ2-2; TRBD2 agrees with 9 junctional bases. Germline trimming: 1 base from V, 1 base from J; junction bases outside gene matches: 1. From the cysteine through the phenylalanine, the CDR3 covers 16 amino acids. Only the CDR3 DNA stays, 48 bases, in frame from base 1. From a lookup of the germline V gene, CDR1 and CDR2 are SGHTA and FQGNSA.